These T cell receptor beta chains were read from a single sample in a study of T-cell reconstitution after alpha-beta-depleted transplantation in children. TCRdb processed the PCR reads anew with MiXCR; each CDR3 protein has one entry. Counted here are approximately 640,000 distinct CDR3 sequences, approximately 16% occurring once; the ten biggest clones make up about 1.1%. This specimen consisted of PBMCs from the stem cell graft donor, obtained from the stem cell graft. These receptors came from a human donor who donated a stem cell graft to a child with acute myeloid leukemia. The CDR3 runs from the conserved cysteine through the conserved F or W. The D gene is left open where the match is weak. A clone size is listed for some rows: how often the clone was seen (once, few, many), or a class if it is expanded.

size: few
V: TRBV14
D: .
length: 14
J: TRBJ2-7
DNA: TGTGCCAGCAGCCAAGGGGGCTACTACTACGAGCAGTACTTC
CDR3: CASSQGGYYYEQYF

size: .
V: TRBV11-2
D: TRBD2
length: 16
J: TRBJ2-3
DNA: TGTGCCAGCAGCCGCCGGGGGGGCGGTTGGACAGATACGCAGTATTTT
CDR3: CASSRRGGGWTDTQYF

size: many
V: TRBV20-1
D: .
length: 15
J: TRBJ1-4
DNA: TGCAGTGCTAGGGCCCCCGTATCAACTAATGAAAAACTGTTTTTT
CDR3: CSARAPVSTNEKLFF

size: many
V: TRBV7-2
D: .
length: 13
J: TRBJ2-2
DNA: TGTGCCAGCAGCCTAGAGCACACCGGGGAGCTGTTTTTT
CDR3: CASSLEHTGELFF

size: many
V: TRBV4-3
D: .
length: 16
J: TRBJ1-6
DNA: TGCGCCAGCACCCTGACGATGGGCACAGCGAATTCACCCCTCCACTTT
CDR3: CASTLTMGTANSPLHF

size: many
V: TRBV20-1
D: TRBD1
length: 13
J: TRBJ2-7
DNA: TGCAGTGCTAGTGTGACAGGGACCTACGAGCAGTACTTC
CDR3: CSASVTGTYEQYF

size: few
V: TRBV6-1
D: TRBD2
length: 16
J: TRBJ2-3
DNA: TGTGCCAGCAGTCCCCCTGCGGGGGGCCTTGCAGATACGCAGTATTTT
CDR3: CASSPPAGGLADTQYF

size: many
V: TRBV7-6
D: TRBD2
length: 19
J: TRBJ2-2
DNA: TGTGCCAGCAGCTTAGTACTAGCGGGGGGGCCGTCGAACACCGGGGAGCTGTTTTTT
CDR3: CASSLVLAGGPSNTGELFF

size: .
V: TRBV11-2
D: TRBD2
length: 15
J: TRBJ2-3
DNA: TGTGCCAGCACCCCTAGCGGGACAAGCACAGATACGCAGTATTTT
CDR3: CASTPSGTSTDTQYF

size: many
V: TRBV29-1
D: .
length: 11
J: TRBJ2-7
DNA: TGCAGCGTTTCCGGGACCTACGAGCAGTACTTC
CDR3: CSVSGTYEQYF

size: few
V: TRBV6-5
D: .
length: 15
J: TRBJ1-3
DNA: TGTGCCAGCAGTTACCCCGCCCACTCTGGAAACACCATATATTTT
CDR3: CASSYPAHSGNTIYF

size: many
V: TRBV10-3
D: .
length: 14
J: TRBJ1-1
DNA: TGTGCCATAAAGCGGGGGGCGGAGAACACTGAAGCTTTCTTT
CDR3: CAIKRGAENTEAFF

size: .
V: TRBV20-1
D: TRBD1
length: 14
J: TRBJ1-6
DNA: TGCAGTGCCCCCCCAACAGGGGGCCTGAGACCCCTCCACTTT
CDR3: CSAPPTGGLRPLHF

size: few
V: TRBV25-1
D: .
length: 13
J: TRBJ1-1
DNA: TGTGCCAGCAGTCCCGCCGGGACTTCTGAAGCTTTCTTT
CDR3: CASSPAGTSEAFF

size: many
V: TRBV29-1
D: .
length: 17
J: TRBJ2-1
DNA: TGCAGCGTTGGTCCGCAGAATGCCCTCTTATCCTACAATGAGCAGTTCTTC
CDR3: CSVGPQNALLSYNEQFF

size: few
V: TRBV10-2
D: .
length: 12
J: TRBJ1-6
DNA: TGCGCCAGCAGTCGGAGTAATTCACCCCTCCACTTT
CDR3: CASSRSNSPLHF

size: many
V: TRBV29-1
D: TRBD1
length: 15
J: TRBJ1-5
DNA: TGCAGCGTTAGGACAGGGGGCCATAGCAATCAGCCCCAGCATTTT
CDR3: CSVRTGGHSNQPQHF

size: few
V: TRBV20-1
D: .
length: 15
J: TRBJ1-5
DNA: TGCAGTGCTAGGGCCGGGACGGATAGCAATCAGCCCCAGCATTTT
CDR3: CSARAGTDSNQPQHF

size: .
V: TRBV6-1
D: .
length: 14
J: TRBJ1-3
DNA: TGTGCCAGCAAGACGGACAGAAGTGGAAACACCATATATTTT
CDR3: CASKTDRSGNTIYF

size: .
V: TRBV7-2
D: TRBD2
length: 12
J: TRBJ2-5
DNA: TGTGCCAGTTTAGCGGGCGGAGAGACCCAGTACTTC
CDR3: CASLAGGETQYF

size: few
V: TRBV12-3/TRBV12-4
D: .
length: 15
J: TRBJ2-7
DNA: TGTGCCAGCAGTTTAAGGGGGGGGGACATCTACGAGCAGTACTTC
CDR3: CASSLRGGDIYEQYF

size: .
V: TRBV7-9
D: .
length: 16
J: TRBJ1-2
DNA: TGTGCCAGCAGCTTAGCGACGGGAAACCCTCTCGATGGCTACACCTTC
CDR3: CASSLATGNPLDGYTF

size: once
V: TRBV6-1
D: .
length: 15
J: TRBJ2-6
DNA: TGTGCCAGCAAATATGGGACATCTGGGGCCAACGTCCTGACTTTC
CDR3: CASKYGTSGANVLTF

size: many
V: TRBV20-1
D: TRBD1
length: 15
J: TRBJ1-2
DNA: TGCAGTGCTCTTGAGGGGACAGGGGAACGGAATGGCTACACCTTC
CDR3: CSALEGTGERNGYTF

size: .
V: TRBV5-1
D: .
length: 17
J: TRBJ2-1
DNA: TGCGCCAGCAGCTTGGGGGGTTGGGACGAATCCTACAATGAGCAGTTCTTC
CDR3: CASSLGGWDESYNEQFF

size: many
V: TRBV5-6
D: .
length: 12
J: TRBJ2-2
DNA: TGTGCCAGCAGCCCAGACACCGGGGAGCTGTTTTTT
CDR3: CASSPDTGELFF

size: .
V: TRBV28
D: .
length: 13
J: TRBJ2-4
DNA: TGTGCCAGCAGGCATAAAGTCAAAAACATTCAGTACTTC
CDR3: CASRHKVKNIQYF

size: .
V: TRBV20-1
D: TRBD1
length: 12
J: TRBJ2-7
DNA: TGCAGTGCCTGGACAGGGGCCTACGAGCAGTACTTC
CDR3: CSAWTGAYEQYF

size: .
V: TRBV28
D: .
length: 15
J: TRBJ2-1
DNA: TGTGCCAGCAGTTCCCTTCACGGGGGGCACAATGAGCAGTTCTTC
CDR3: CASSSLHGGHNEQFF